The rows below give T cell receptor beta chains drawn from one sample of a study of T cell changes during pregnancy in multiple sclerosis. The protocol was immunoSEQ multiplex PCR, while the TCRdb copy is restricted to in-frame clones and leaves out a portion. Of roughly 51,000 clones listed, under 95% are singletons. The sequenced sample was CD8+ T cells from peripheral blood mononuclear cells, obtained before pregnancy. The receptors were gathered from a female donor with multiple sclerosis, enrolled in a pregnancy study. Both conserved end residues are part of each CDR3. Fields, in order: V gene, CDR3 length, clone size, D gene, J gene, CDR3 protein, CDR3 DNA. The D gene is left open where the match is weak. For some rows the clone size is stated as once, few or many, or as a class when expanded; others skip it.

v_gene: TRBV4-1; len: 17; abundance: -; d_gene: -; j_gene: TRBJ1-4; CDR3aa: CASTIEPLITTNEKLFF; CDR3nt: TGCGCCAGCACAATCGAGCCTTTGATTACAACTAATGAAAAACTGTTTTTT
v_gene: TRBV19; len: 16; abundance: -; d_gene: -; j_gene: TRBJ1-4; CDR3aa: CASSIRSRASNEKLFF; CDR3nt: TGTGCCAGTAGTATACGATCTCGAGCTAGTAATGAAAAACTGTTTTTT
v_gene: TRBV5-6; len: 17; abundance: -; d_gene: TRBD2; j_gene: TRBJ2-2; CDR3aa: CASSFPPGSGGTGELFF; CDR3nt: TGTGCCAGCAGCTTCCCTCCGGGAAGCGGGGGCACCGGGGAGCTGTTTTTT
v_gene: TRBV13; len: 12; abundance: -; d_gene: -; j_gene: TRBJ2-3; CDR3aa: CASSHSTDTQYF; CDR3nt: TGTGCCAGCAGCCATAGCACAGATACGCAGTATTTT
v_gene: TRBV5-1; len: 13; abundance: -; d_gene: -; j_gene: TRBJ2-7; CDR3aa: CASSLEGMDEQYF; CDR3nt: TGCGCCAGCAGCTTGGAGGGGATGGACGAGCAGTACTTC
v_gene: TRBV25-1; len: 16; abundance: -; d_gene: -; j_gene: TRBJ1-1; CDR3aa: CASSEIRHPRGTEAFF; CDR3nt: TGTGCCAGCAGTGAAATCCGTCACCCCAGGGGCACTGAAGCTTTCTTT
v_gene: TRBV7-9; len: 13; abundance: once; d_gene: TRBD1; j_gene: TRBJ2-7; CDR3aa: CASSLVTGAEQYF; CDR3nt: TGTGCCAGCAGCTTGGTGACAGGGGCCGAGCAGTACTTC
v_gene: TRBV27; len: 15; abundance: -; d_gene: -; j_gene: TRBJ2-2; CDR3aa: CASRVSEGDTGELFF; CDR3nt: TGTGCCAGCAGAGTTAGCGAGGGGGACACCGGGGAGCTGTTTTTT
v_gene: TRBV18; len: 12; abundance: -; d_gene: -; j_gene: TRBJ2-1; CDR3aa: CASSVTNNEQFF; CDR3nt: TGTGCCAGCTCAGTGACTAATAATGAGCAGTTCTTC
v_gene: TRBV13; len: 14; abundance: -; d_gene: -; j_gene: TRBJ2-7; CDR3aa: CASSSALSSYEQYF; CDR3nt: TGTGCCAGCAGCAGCGCACTAAGCTCCTACGAGCAGTACTTC
v_gene: TRBV25-1; len: 14; abundance: -; d_gene: TRBD2; j_gene: TRBJ2-2; CDR3aa: CASSVAGDTGELFF; CDR3nt: TGTGCCAGCAGTGTAGCGGGAGACACCGGGGAGCTGTTTTTT
v_gene: TRBV5-6; len: 14; abundance: -; d_gene: -; j_gene: TRBJ1-1; CDR3aa: CASSSTGTGHEAFF; CDR3nt: TGTGCCAGCAGCTCGACGGGAACCGGCCATGAAGCTTTCTTT
v_gene: TRBV5-1; len: 16; abundance: -; d_gene: -; j_gene: TRBJ1-1; CDR3aa: CASANSGGGLNTEAFF; CDR3nt: TGCGCCAGCGCCAATTCGGGGGGGGGCCTGAACACTGAAGCTTTCTTT
v_gene: TRBV19; len: 13; abundance: -; d_gene: TRBD1; j_gene: TRBJ1-2; CDR3aa: CASTITGGDGYTF; CDR3nt: TGTGCCAGTACTATAACAGGGGGAGATGGCTACACCTTC
v_gene: TRBV21-1; len: 14; abundance: -; d_gene: -; j_gene: TRBJ1-1; CDR3aa: CASSAGIMNTEAFF; CDR3nt: TGTGCCAGCAGCGCAGGGATTATGAACACTGAAGCTTTCTTT
v_gene: TRBV5-1; len: 16; abundance: -; d_gene: TRBD2; j_gene: TRBJ2-3; CDR3aa: CASSPRLAGVPDTQYF; CDR3nt: TGCGCCAGCAGCCCGAGACTAGCGGGAGTCCCAGATACGCAGTATTTT
v_gene: TRBV19; len: 13; abundance: -; d_gene: -; j_gene: TRBJ2-2; CDR3aa: CASTARGGGELFF; CDR3nt: TGTGCCAGTACCGCGAGGGGAGGCGGGGAGCTGTTTTTT
v_gene: TRBV27; len: 13; abundance: -; d_gene: -; j_gene: TRBJ2-7; CDR3aa: CASSRGPVYEQYF; CDR3nt: TGTGCCAGCAGTCGAGGCCCGGTATACGAGCAGTACTTC
v_gene: TRBV5-4; len: 15; abundance: -; d_gene: TRBD2; j_gene: TRBJ2-1; CDR3aa: CASSPTSGSYNEQFF; CDR3nt: TGTGCCAGCAGCCCGACTAGCGGGAGTTACAATGAGCAGTTCTTC
v_gene: TRBV7-9; len: 16; abundance: -; d_gene: -; j_gene: TRBJ2-5; CDR3aa: CASSPRDTASVQTQYF; CDR3nt: TGTGCCAGCAGCCCCCGGGACACGGCCTCGGTCCAGACCCAGTACTTC
v_gene: TRBV4-1; len: 17; abundance: -; d_gene: TRBD2; j_gene: TRBJ2-4; CDR3aa: CASSQDSSGTSKNIQYF; CDR3nt: TGCGCCAGCAGCCAAGATTCCAGCGGGACTAGCAAAAACATTCAGTACTTC
v_gene: TRBV5-1; len: 15; abundance: -; d_gene: -; j_gene: TRBJ2-1; CDR3aa: CASSFFGSSYNEQFF; CDR3nt: TGCGCCAGCAGCTTTTTCGGTAGCTCCTACAATGAGCAGTTCTTC
v_gene: TRBV19; len: 14; abundance: -; d_gene: -; j_gene: TRBJ2-1; CDR3aa: CATGRQEAWDEQFF; CDR3nt: TGTGCCACCGGCAGACAGGAGGCCTGGGATGAGCAGTTCTTC
v_gene: TRBV4-2; len: 15; abundance: -; d_gene: TRBD1; j_gene: TRBJ1-1; CDR3aa: CASSQGPGGYTEAFF; CDR3nt: TGTGCCAGCAGCCAAGGGCCAGGGGGTTATACTGAAGCTTTCTTT
v_gene: TRBV6-1; len: 12; abundance: -; d_gene: TRBD2; j_gene: TRBJ2-7; CDR3aa: CASVTSGYEQYF; CDR3nt: TGTGCCAGCGTTACTAGCGGTTACGAGCAGTACTTC
v_gene: TRBV23-1; len: 15; abundance: -; d_gene: TRBD2; j_gene: TRBJ2-1; CDR3aa: CASSRVAGDTNEQFF; CDR3nt: TGCGCCAGCAGCCGGGTAGCGGGAGATACCAATGAGCAGTTCTTC
v_gene: TRBV15; len: 13; abundance: once; d_gene: TRBD1; j_gene: TRBJ2-1; CDR3aa: CATSRYRDRGRFF; CDR3nt: TGTGCCACCAGCAGATACCGGGACAGGGGACGGTTCTTC
v_gene: TRBV4-3; len: 17; abundance: -; d_gene: TRBD1; j_gene: TRBJ1-4; CDR3aa: CASSQFRDRAPNEKLFF; CDR3nt: TGCGCCAGCAGCCAGTTTCGAGACAGGGCTCCTAATGAAAAACTGTTTTTT
v_gene: TRBV11-2; len: 13; abundance: -; d_gene: -; j_gene: TRBJ1-2; CDR3aa: CASSLYRVYGYTF; CDR3nt: TGTGCCAGCAGCTTATACAGGGTCTACGGCTACACCTTC
v_gene: TRBV5-1; len: 14; abundance: medium-sized; d_gene: -; j_gene: TRBJ2-3; CDR3aa: CATSLGGGADTQYF; CDR3nt: TGCGCCACCTCCCTCGGAGGGGGGGCAGATACGCAGTATTTT
v_gene: TRBV27; len: 14; abundance: -; d_gene: TRBD2; j_gene: TRBJ2-7; CDR3aa: CASSPGLAGREQYF; CDR3nt: TGTGCCAGCAGTCCCGGACTAGCGGGAAGAGAGCAGTACTTC
v_gene: TRBV19; len: 16; abundance: once; d_gene: -; j_gene: TRBJ2-1; CDR3aa: CASSTVLAPSPDEQFF; CDR3nt: TGTGCCAGTAGTACCGTCCTAGCACCCTCCCCGGATGAGCAGTTCTTC
v_gene: TRBV27; len: 15; abundance: -; d_gene: -; j_gene: TRBJ1-4; CDR3aa: CASSLYRATNEKLFF; CDR3nt: TGTGCCAGCAGTTTGTATAGAGCAACTAATGAAAAACTGTTTTTT
v_gene: TRBV2; len: 14; abundance: -; d_gene: -; j_gene: TRBJ2-1; CDR3aa: CASSESLALGEQFF; CDR3nt: TGTGCCAGCAGTGAATCCCTAGCTTTGGGTGAGCAGTTCTTC
v_gene: TRBV7-8; len: 14; abundance: -; d_gene: -; j_gene: TRBJ1-2; CDR3aa: CASSPLPVNYGYTF; CDR3nt: TGTGCCAGCAGCCCCCTGCCAGTTAACTATGGCTACACCTTC
v_gene: TRBV15; len: 16; abundance: -; d_gene: TRBD1; j_gene: TRBJ2-2; CDR3aa: CATSTRQGMNTGELFF; CDR3nt: TGTGCCACCAGCACCCGACAGGGGATGAACACCGGGGAGCTGTTTTTT
v_gene: TRBV11-2; len: 12; abundance: -; d_gene: -; j_gene: TRBJ2-7; CDR3aa: CASSPPEYEQYF; CDR3nt: TGTGCCAGCAGCCCACCCGAGTACGAGCAGTACTTC
v_gene: TRBV19; len: 15; abundance: once; d_gene: TRBD1; j_gene: TRBJ2-3; CDR3aa: CATRLRQGPRDTQYF; CDR3nt: TGTGCCACCCGACTCCGACAGGGCCCTAGAGATACGCAGTATTTT
v_gene: TRBV5-6; len: 17; abundance: -; d_gene: -; j_gene: TRBJ1-1; CDR3aa: CASSFRALQGRNTEAFF; CDR3nt: TGTGCCAGCAGCTTTAGGGCGTTGCAGGGCAGAAACACTGAAGCTTTCTTT
v_gene: TRBV7-8; len: 17; abundance: -; d_gene: TRBD1; j_gene: TRBJ1-1; CDR3aa: CASSLEGAFNVNTEAFF; CDR3nt: TGTGCCAGCAGCTTGGAGGGGGCTTTTAACGTGAACACTGAAGCTTTCTTT
v_gene: TRBV19; len: 16; abundance: once; d_gene: -; j_gene: TRBJ2-1; CDR3aa: CASSRGWDSSYNEQFF; CDR3nt: TGTGCCAGTAGTAGGGGCTGGGATAGCTCCTACAATGAGCAGTTCTTC
v_gene: TRBV7-9; len: 14; abundance: -; d_gene: -; j_gene: TRBJ2-1; CDR3aa: CASSVTRSYNEQFF; CDR3nt: TGTGCCAGCAGCGTTACTAGGTCCTACAATGAGCAGTTCTTC
v_gene: TRBV19; len: 13; abundance: -; d_gene: -; j_gene: TRBJ2-2; CDR3aa: CASSITEAGELFF; CDR3nt: TGTGCCAGTAGTATCACAGAAGCCGGGGAGCTGTTTTTT
v_gene: TRBV7-9; len: 14; abundance: -; d_gene: -; j_gene: TRBJ2-5; CDR3aa: CASVPTGFQETQYF; CDR3nt: TGTGCCAGCGTACCGACTGGCTTCCAAGAGACCCAGTACTTC
v_gene: TRBV4-3; len: 15; abundance: -; d_gene: -; j_gene: TRBJ2-3; CDR3aa: CASNSGRWSTDTQYF; CDR3nt: TGCGCCAGTAATTCAGGGAGGTGGAGCACAGATACGCAGTATTTT
v_gene: TRBV9; len: 15; abundance: -; d_gene: TRBD2; j_gene: TRBJ2-5; CDR3aa: CASSLGGTVKETQYF; CDR3nt: TGTGCCAGCAGCTTGGGAGGGACTGTGAAAGAGACCCAGTACTTC
v_gene: TRBV4-1; len: 16; abundance: -; d_gene: TRBD2; j_gene: TRBJ2-1; CDR3aa: CASSHRTGTSKDEQFF; CDR3nt: TGCGCCAGCAGCCATCGAACCGGGACTAGTAAGGATGAGCAGTTCTTC
v_gene: TRBV9; len: 14; abundance: -; d_gene: -; j_gene: TRBJ1-1; CDR3aa: CASSEGQGNTEAFF; CDR3nt: TGTGCCAGCAGCGAAGGGCAGGGTAACACTGAAGCTTTCTTT
v_gene: TRBV7-6; len: 18; abundance: -; d_gene: -; j_gene: TRBJ2-1; CDR3aa: CASSLLGVGRRDGDEQFF; CDR3nt: TGTGCCAGCAGCTTATTGGGGGTGGGGAGGCGGGATGGGGATGAGCAGTTCTTC